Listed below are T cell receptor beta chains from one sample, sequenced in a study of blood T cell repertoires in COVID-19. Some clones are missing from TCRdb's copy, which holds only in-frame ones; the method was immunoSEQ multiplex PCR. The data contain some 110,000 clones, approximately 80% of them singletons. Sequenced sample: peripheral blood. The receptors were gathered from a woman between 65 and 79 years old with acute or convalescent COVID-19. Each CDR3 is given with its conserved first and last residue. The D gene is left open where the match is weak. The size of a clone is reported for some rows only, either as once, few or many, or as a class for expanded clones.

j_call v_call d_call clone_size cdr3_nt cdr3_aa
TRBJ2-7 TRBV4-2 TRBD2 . TGTGCCAGCAGCCAGCGGGAGGGCTACGAGCAGTACTTC CASSQREGYEQYF
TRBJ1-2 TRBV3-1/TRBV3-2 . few TGTGCCAGCAGCCAAAACTCCGGGACACCTTATGGCTACACCTTC CASSQNSGTPYGYTF
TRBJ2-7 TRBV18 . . TGTGCCAGCTCACCAACGGGCCCGGGAGATTCCTACGAGCAGTACTTC CASSPTGPGDSYEQYF
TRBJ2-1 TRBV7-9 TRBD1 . TGTGCCAGCAGCAGCGGGACAGGGTTTTACAATGAGCAGTTCTTC CASSSGTGFYNEQFF
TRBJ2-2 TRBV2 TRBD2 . TGTGCCAGCTCCATTGCGGGGGGGCCTACCGGGGAGCTGTTTTTT CASSIAGGPTGELFF
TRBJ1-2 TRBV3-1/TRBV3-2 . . TGTGCCAGCAGCCAAGATTTGGCTCCCATTGGCTACACCTTC CASSQDLAPIGYTF
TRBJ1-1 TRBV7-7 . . TGTGCCCCTCGACGCCCTGGGACATCCGCCTCCTCGGGTATGAACACTGAAGCTTTCTTT CAPRRPGTSASSGMNTEAFF
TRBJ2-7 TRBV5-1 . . TGCGCCAGCAGCTTGGGCTGGGGCCCGAGCTCCTACGAGCAGTACTTC CASSLGWGPSSYEQYF
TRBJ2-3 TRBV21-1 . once TGTGCCAGCAGCAAACCTTCTCGGGGGGTAGGCACAGATACGCAGTATTTT CASSKPSRGVGTDTQYF
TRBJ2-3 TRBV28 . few TGTGCCAGCAGTTTGATGGCGGGAACAGATACGCAGTATTTT CASSLMAGTDTQYF
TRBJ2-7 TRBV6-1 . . TGTGCCAGCAGTGAAGGGATACAGTTATTCTACGAGCAGTACTTC CASSEGIQLFYEQYF
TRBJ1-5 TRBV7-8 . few TGTGCCAGCAGCCCAGTTGATAGCAATCAGCCCCAGCATTTT CASSPVDSNQPQHF
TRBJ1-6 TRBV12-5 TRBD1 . TGTGCTAGTGGTTTGGTACAGGGGGCAGGTAATTCACCCCTCCACTTT CASGLVQGAGNSPLHF
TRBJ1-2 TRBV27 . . TGTGCCAGCAGACCCTCGGGGAGCCCTAACTATGGCTACACCTTC CASRPSGSPNYGYTF
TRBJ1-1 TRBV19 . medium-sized TGTGCCAGTAGTATAGCGAGTACCAACACTGAAGCTTTCTTT CASSIASTNTEAFF
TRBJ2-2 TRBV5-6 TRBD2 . TGTGCCAGCAGCTTGAGGAGCGGGAGTACTACCGGGGAGCTGTTTTTT CASSLRSGSTTGELFF
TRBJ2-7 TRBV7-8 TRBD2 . TGTGCCAGCAGCTTAGGCCCGACCCTAAGCGGGAGGGCCTACGAGCAGTACTTC CASSLGPTLSGRAYEQYF
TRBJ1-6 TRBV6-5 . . TGTGCCAGCACAACACACAGCTCCTATAATTCACCCCTCCACTTT CASTTHSSYNSPLHF
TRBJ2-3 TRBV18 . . TGTGCCAGCTCACTACAGCACCAGGGGTCCGACGCCCATACGCAGTATTTT CASSLQHQGSDAHTQYF
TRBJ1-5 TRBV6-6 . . TGTGCCAGCAGTTACTCGATCGGTAGCAATCAGCCCCAGCATTTT CASSYSIGSNQPQHF
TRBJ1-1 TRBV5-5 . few TGTGCCAGCAGCTTAAGGCGGATAACTGGGAGGGGAACAGATGAAGCTTTCTTT CASSLRRITGRGTDEAFF
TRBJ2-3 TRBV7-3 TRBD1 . TGTGCCAGCAGCAGGACAGGGACAGATACGCAGTATTTT CASSRTGTDTQYF
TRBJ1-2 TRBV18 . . TGTGCCAGCTCACCCCGCGGGGAGGTTGCGGGCTACACCTTC CASSPRGEVAGYTF
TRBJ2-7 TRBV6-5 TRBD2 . TGTGCCAGCAGTTCATTAGCGGGAGGGAGCTCCTACGAGCAGTACTTC CASSSLAGGSSYEQYF
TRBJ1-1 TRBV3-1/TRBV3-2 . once TGTGCCAGCAGCCAAGATTGGGGGGGCGCGGGCACTGAAGCTTTCTTT CASSQDWGGAGTEAFF
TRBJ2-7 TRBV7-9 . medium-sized TGTGCCAGCAGCTTAGGGCCCGAGCAGTACTTC CASSLGPEQYF
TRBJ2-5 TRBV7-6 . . TGTGCCAGCAGCTTAGTAAGGGGCCCCCAAGAGACCCAGTACTTC CASSLVRGPQETQYF
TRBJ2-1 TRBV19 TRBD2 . TGTGCCAGTAGCAATAGCGGGGGGCTATACAATGAGCAGTTCTTC CASSNSGGLYNEQFF
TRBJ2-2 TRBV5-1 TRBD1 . TGCGCCAGCAGCCCCAACCAGGGGGCAGACGGGGAGCTGTTTTTT CASSPNQGADGELFF
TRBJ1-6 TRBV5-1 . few TGCGCCAGCAGCTCCACGGGACACCTCACCAATTCACCCCTCCACTTT CASSSTGHLTNSPLHF
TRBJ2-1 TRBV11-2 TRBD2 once TGTGCCAGCAGCCGGACTAGGATAACCTACAATGAGCAGTTCTTC CASSRTRITYNEQFF
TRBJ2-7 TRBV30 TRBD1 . TGTGCCTGGAGTGTACACAGGGGGAAATACGAGCAGTACTTC CAWSVHRGKYEQYF
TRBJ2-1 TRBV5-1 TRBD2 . TGCGCCAGCAGCTTGGGACTAGCGGGAGGGGGAGAGCAGTTCTTC CASSLGLAGGGEQFF
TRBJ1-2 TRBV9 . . TGTGCCAGCAGCGTAGCGGCGGGGGCGGACTATGGCTACACCTTC CASSVAAGADYGYTF
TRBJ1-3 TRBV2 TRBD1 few TGTGCCAGCAGGGACAGGGGAGCGGGAAACACCATATATTTT CASRDRGAGNTIYF
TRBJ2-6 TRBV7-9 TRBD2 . TGTGCCAGCGGGACTAGCGGGGGCTCTGGGGCCAACGTCCTGACTTTC CASGTSGGSGANVLTF
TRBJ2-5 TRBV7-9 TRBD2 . TGTGCCAGCAGCTCCCGGGAGGGCCAAGACCAAGAGACCCAGTACTTC CASSSREGQDQETQYF
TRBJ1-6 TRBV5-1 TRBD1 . TGCGCCAGCAGCCCAGGACAGGGCAGGGGTTCACCCCTCCACTTT CASSPGQGRGSPLHF
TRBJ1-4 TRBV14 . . TGTGCCAGCAGCCCGACAGGTCCTAATGAAAAACTGTTTTTT CASSPTGPNEKLFF
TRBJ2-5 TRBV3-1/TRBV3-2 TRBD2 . TGTGCCAGCAGCCGCGCGACTAGCGGCCAAGAGACCCAGTACTTC CASSRATSGQETQYF
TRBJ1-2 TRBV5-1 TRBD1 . TGCGCCAGCAGGCACACAGGGGGTAACTATGGCTACACCTTC CASRHTGGNYGYTF
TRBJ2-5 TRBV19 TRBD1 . TGTGCCAGTAGTCCCCAGGGGGTCGGGCCCGGCACGGGGACCCAGTACTTC CASSPQGVGPGTGTQYF
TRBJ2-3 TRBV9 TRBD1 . TGTGCCAGCAGCGCCACCGGGACAGGGGAGACAGATACGCAGTATTTT CASSATGTGETDTQYF
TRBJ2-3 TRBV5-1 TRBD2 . TGCGCCAGCAGTACTCGTAGCGGGGGGGACACAGATACGCAGTATTTT CASSTRSGGDTDTQYF
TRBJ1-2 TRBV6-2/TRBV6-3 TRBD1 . TGTGCCAGCAGTTACTCGGCAGGGGGCAATGGCTACACCTTC CASSYSAGGNGYTF
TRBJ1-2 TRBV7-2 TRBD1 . TGTGCCAGCAGCTCGCGGACAGGGTTGGGCTATGGCTACACCTTC CASSSRTGLGYGYTF
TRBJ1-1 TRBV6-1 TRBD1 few TGTGCCAGCAGTGAAGGGAGGGGGCTCGCTTTCTTT CASSEGRGLAFF
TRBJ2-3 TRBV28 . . TGTGCCAGCGGCCTTTCAAGCACAGATACGCAGTATTTT CASGLSSTDTQYF
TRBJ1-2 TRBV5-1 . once TGCGCCAGCAGCCCCTCTTGGGGAGTCTTGCTGCATGGCTACACCTTC CASSPSWGVLLHGYTF
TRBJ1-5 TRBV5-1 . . TGCGCCAGCAGCTTGGCCAGTGTTCTTCAGCCCCAGCATTTT CASSLASVLQPQHF
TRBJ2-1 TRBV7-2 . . TGTGCCAGCAGCTTAGAAGGGGCGGAATACAATGAGCAGTTCTTC CASSLEGAEYNEQFF
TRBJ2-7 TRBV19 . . TGTGCCAGTAGTATCAGGGCCCCAAACAGCCCCTACGAGCAGTACTTC CASSIRAPNSPYEQYF